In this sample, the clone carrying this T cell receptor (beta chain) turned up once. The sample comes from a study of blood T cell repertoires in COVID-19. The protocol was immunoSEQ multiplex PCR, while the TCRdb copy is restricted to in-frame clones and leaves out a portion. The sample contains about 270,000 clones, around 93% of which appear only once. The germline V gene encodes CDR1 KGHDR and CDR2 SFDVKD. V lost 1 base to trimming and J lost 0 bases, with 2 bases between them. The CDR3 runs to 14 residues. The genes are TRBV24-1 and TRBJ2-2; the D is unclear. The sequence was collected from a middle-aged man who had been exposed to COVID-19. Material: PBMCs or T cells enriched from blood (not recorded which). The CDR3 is CATSDFTNTGELFF. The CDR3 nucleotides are TGTGCCACCAGTGATTTCACGAACACCGGGGAGCTGTTTTTT.